These 31 T cell receptor beta chains share one sample of origin, sequenced in a study of CD8 T cells in Susac syndrome. After extraction with the RNeasy kit, 0.5 to 1 ug of the RNA was reverse transcribed using random hexamers. TCRdb independently ran MiXCR on the immunoSEQ multiplex PCR reads; one entry per CDR3 protein. The sample shows some 110,000 distinct CDR3 sequences, approximately 94% of them seen only once. Sample: CD8+ T cells from PBMCs. All receptors derive from a human donor with Susac syndrome.

The rearrangement uses TRBV7-9 and TRBJ2-1; 7 bases map to TRBD2. The CDR3 spans 15 residues. Germline CDR1 and CDR2: SEHNR and FQNEAQ (reference sequence). Unmatched junction bases numbered 5, after V lost 0 bases and J lost 6 bases. The CDR3 sequence is CASSLAGGPFNEQFF. As DNA, the CDR3 is TGTGCCAGCAGCTTAGCGGGAGGGCCCTTCAATGAGCAGTTCTTC.

In its sample, this clonotype was seen once. J is TRBJ1-2 and V is TRBV4-1; D remains ambiguous. With 1 base removed from V and 4 bases from J, the gap between germline ends came to 10 bases. In germline, CDR1 is MGHRA, CDR2 YSYEKL. This CDR3 is 14 amino acids long. The CDR3 region is CASSQGTSGYGYTF. CDR3 in DNA: TGCGCCAGCAGCCAAGGAACGTCGGGCTATGGCTACACCTTC.

The chain uses TRBV7-3 and TRBJ2-3, with D possibly TRBD1 on 6 matching bases. The CDR3 length is 13 residues. Germline V lookup: CDR1 SGHTA, CDR2 FQGTGA. The V gene lost 5 bases and the J gene lost 6 bases, with 12 bases spanning the gap. The CDR3 protein is CASSNSGADTQYF. In nucleotides, the CDR3 is TGTGCCAGCAGCAATTCAGGGGCCGATACGCAGTATTTT.

This CDR3 reads CASGLPPSGANTEAFF. CDR3 DNA sequence: TGTGCTAGTGGTTTGCCCCCGTCGGGGGCGAACACTGAAGCTTTCTTT. The chain couples TRBV12-5 to TRBJ1-1, with D possibly TRBD1 on 6 matching bases. V dropped 2 bases and J dropped 1 base, with 14 bases sitting between them. CDR1 is LGHNT and CDR2 is FRNRAP in the germline V gene. The CDR3 spans 16 residues.

The chain recombines TRBV27 with TRBJ2-7; 7 bases fit TRBD1. Trimming took 5 bases from V and 0 from J; bases not matched to a gene: 4. This CDR3 is built from 14 residues. Germline V gives CDR1 MNHEY, CDR2 SMNVEV (reference sequence). Here the CDR3 DNA reads TGTGCCAGCAGTGCCGGGGACAGCTCCTACGAGCAGTACTTC. Amino acids: CASSAGDSSYEQYF.

V and J are TRBV13 and TRBJ2-3; a possible D gene is TRBD1 (6 bases). Trimming removed 0 bases at V and 7 bases at J, with 17 bases between. The germline V gene encodes CDR1 PRHDT and CDR2 FYEKMQ (reference sequence). This CDR3 comprises 16 residues. DNA for the CDR3: TGTGCCAGCAGCTTAGGGGGCAGGGGACCCACGAATACGCAGTATTTT. Residues: CASSLGGRGPTNTQYF.

V gene TRBV24-1 combines with J gene TRBJ2-7; D is ambiguous. V shed 4 bases and J shed 0 bases, with 6 bases lying between them. The CDR3 has 13 amino acids. In germline, CDR1 is KGHDR, CDR2 SFDVKD. CDR3 DNA sequence: TGTGCCACCAGTGACTCTAGCTCCTACGAGCAGTACTTC. It codes for CATSDSSSYEQYF.

The gene calls are TRBV7-9 and TRBJ2-2, with TRBD1 matching over 8 bases. V lost 6 bases, J lost 0 bases, and 12 bases stayed unmatched. This CDR3 region has 18 residues. CDR1 is SEHNR and CDR2 is FQNEAQ in the germline V gene (reference sequence). The CDR3 coding sequence is TGTGCCAGCAGGACGGTGGTTCAGGGGGCAGCGAACACCGGGGAGCTGTTTTTT. Amino acids: CASRTVVQGAANTGELFF.

The V gene is TRBV12-3 or TRBV12-4, the J gene TRBJ1-3, with 7 nucleotides matching TRBD1. CDR3 length: 15 amino acids. V lost 5 bases to trimming and J lost 0 bases; unmatched junction nucleotides: 4. CDR3 DNA: TGTGCCAGCAGTCCGGACAGGAACTCTGGAAACACCATATATTTT. It specifies CASSPDRNSGNTIYF.

This chain links TRBV11-2 with TRBJ2-3, with D maybe TRBD2 (6 bases). CDR1 SGHAT and CDR2 FQNNGV come from the germline V gene. The CDR3 totals 13 residues. V was trimmed by 6 bases and J by 2 bases, leaving 9 bases between them. The CDR3: CASRRDSTDTQYF. The CDR3 DNA sequence: TGTGCCAGCAGACGGGACTCCACAGATACGCAGTATTTT.

This clonotype occurred once. The V gene is TRBV7-3, the J gene TRBJ2-7; 12 bases line up with TRBD1. J was trimmed by 5 bases and V by 0 bases; bases with no gene match: 5. The CDR3 sequence is 16 residues long. Per the germline V gene, CDR1 is SGHTA and CDR2 is FQGTGA. The CDR3 loop reads CASSLTGTGGQDEQYF. The CDR3 DNA is TGTGCCAGCAGCTTAACCGGGACAGGGGGCCAGGACGAGCAGTACTTC.

This chain joins TRBV5-1 and TRBJ2-1; the match to TRBD1 covers 9 bases. The V segment lost 2 bases and the J segment 3 bases; nucleotides outside the gene matches: 3. CDR3 length: 15 amino acids. Germline CDR1 SGHRS, CDR2 YFSETQ. The CDR3 loop reads CASSFGQGSYNEQFF. CDR3 bases: TGCGCCAGCAGCTTCGGACAGGGGAGCTACAATGAGCAGTTCTTC. The full variable domain, rest sourced from reference TRBV5-1 and TRBJ2-1, is KAGVTQTPRYLIKTRGQQVTLSCSPISGHRSVSWYQQTPGQGLQFLFEYFSETQRNKGNFPGRFSGRQFSNSRSEMNVSTLELGDSALYLCASSFGQGSYNEQFFGPGTRLTVL.

The chain recombines TRBV7-9 with TRBJ2-5, with TRBD1 matching 10 bases. CDR1 SEHNR and CDR2 FQNEAQ come from the germline V gene (reference sequence). CDR3 size: 11 residues. With V trimmed by 7 bases and J by 14 bases, 7 bases remained unmatched. The CDR3 DNA sequence: TGTGCCAGCAACCTTCTGACAGGGGGCTACTTC. It specifies CASNLLTGGYF.

CDR3 DNA: TGTGCCAGCACCGGATTACGGGACAGTGGGTCTGAAGCTTTCTTT. The encoded protein is CASTGLRDSGSEAFF. The chain carries TRBV27 and TRBJ1-1; 7 bases line up with TRBD1. V gave up 7 bases and J gave up 6 bases; unmatched junction bases: 14. This CDR3 spans 15 amino acids. CDR1 and CDR2 from the germline V gene are MNHEY and SMNVEV (reference sequence).

This chain uses TRBV6-5 with TRBJ1-1, with a possible D match to TRBD1 (5 bases). The length of the CDR3 is 12 residues. Trimming took off 6 bases at V and 8 bases at J, with 13 bases between the two ends. CDR1 and CDR2 from the germline V gene are MNHEY and SVGAGI. The CDR3 nucleotides are TGTGCCAGCAGGGGACCAGGGACGGAAGCTTTCTTT. It is translated as CASRGPGTEAFF.

V is TRBV29-1 and J is TRBJ2-7, with unresolved D. V was clipped by 7 bases and J by 1 base, with 11 bases between them. CDR3 length equals 12 residues. Germline V gene data show CDR1 as SQVTM and CDR2 as ANQGSEA. DNA for the CDR3: TGCAGCGCCCTGGCAGGTTCCTACGAGCAGTACTTC. As protein: CSALAGSYEQYF.

V gene TRBV27 combines with J gene TRBJ1-1, with 7 bases matching TRBD1. Trimming took 2 bases from V and 5 from J; bases not matched to a gene: 5. The germline V gene encodes CDR1 MNHEY and CDR2 SMNVEV (reference sequence). The CDR3 length is 14 residues. Here the CDR3 DNA reads TGTGCCAGCAGTTTAACAGGGGCGGTGACTGAAGCTTTCTTT. This sequence encodes CASSLTGAVTEAFF.

J is TRBJ2-3 and V is TRBV14; D may be TRBD1 or TRBD2 (6 bases each). In germline, CDR1 is SGHDN, CDR2 FVKESK. V shed 1 base and J shed 2 bases, with 13 bases lying between them. This CDR3 spans 16 amino acids. The CDR3 DNA sequence: TGTGCCAGCAGCCAAGTAACGGGGGCCCACACAGATACGCAGTATTTT. Protein product: CASSQVTGAHTDTQYF.

The chain employs TRBV15 and TRBJ2-5, with TRBD1 matching 9 bases. V lost 3 bases and J lost 4; bases outside the gene matches: 0. The CDR3 totals 13 residues. Germline values: CDR1 LNHNV, CDR2 YYDKDF (reference sequence). The DNA for the CDR3 is TGTGCCACCAGCAGGGGACAGGGAGAGACCCAGTACTTC. This sequence encodes CATSRGQGETQYF.

V and J are TRBV6-5 and TRBJ1-2; 9 bases map to TRBD1. With 0 bases clipped from V and 3 bases from J, the junction kept 5 bases outside the gene matches. The CDR3 runs to 16 residues. Looked up from germline, CDR1 is MNHEY and CDR2 is SVGAGI. As DNA, the CDR3 is TGTGCCAGCAGTTACTCACACACAGGGGGCTACTATGGCTACACCTTC. This sequence encodes CASSYSHTGGYYGYTF.

The chain joins TRBV10-3 to TRBJ2-6; D not resolved. CDR3 length: 17 residues. Per the germline V gene, CDR1 is ENHRY and CDR2 is SYGVKD. The V gene lost 1 base and the J gene lost 0 bases, with 10 bases spanning the gap. CDR3 in amino acids: CAISEYRQTSGANVLTF. DNA of the CDR3: TGTGCCATCAGTGAGTATCGGCAGACCTCTGGGGCCAACGTCCTGACTTTC.

The chain recombines TRBV13 with TRBJ2-3, with D hard to call. Germline V gives CDR1 PRHDT, CDR2 FYEKMQ (reference sequence). V was pared by 6 bases and J by 3 bases, with 19 bases between. The CDR3 is made up of 16 amino acids. The CDR3 coding sequence is TGTGCCAGCAGATACCCTTCAATGGGGTCGACAGATACGCAGTATTTT. Translated, it gives CASRYPSMGSTDTQYF. The whole variable domain, remainder taken from reference TRBV13 and TRBJ2-3, is AAGVIQSPRHLIKEKRETATLKCYPIPRHDTVYWYQQGPGQDPQFLISFYEKMQSDKGSIPDRFSAQQFSDYHSELNMSSLELGDSALYFCASRYPSMGSTDTQYFGPGTRLTVL.

This chain joins TRBV12-3 or TRBV12-4 and TRBJ2-1, with TRBD1 as a possible D gene (7 bases). The ends were cut back, 6 bases at V and 9 bases at J, with 12 bases in the middle. This CDR3 region has 12 residues. CDR3 bases: TGTGCCAGCAGCCAGGGGGGTGCTGAGCAGTTCTTC. Encoded protein: CASSQGGAEQFF.

V is TRBV12-3 or TRBV12-4 and J is TRBJ1-2; D might be TRBD1 (5 bases). V dropped 4 bases and J dropped 2 bases, with 11 bases sitting between them. CDR3 length equals 14 residues. DNA for the CDR3: TGTGCCAGCAGTTCGACAGAGGCGAACTATGGCTACACCTTC. Translation: CASSSTEANYGYTF.

The gene calls are TRBV4-2 and TRBJ2-7; TRBD2 matches 10 bases. Trimming removed 1 base from V and 6 bases from J; junction bases left unmatched: 3. The CDR3 totals 14 residues. Germline V CDR1 and CDR2: LGHNA, YNFKEQ. CDR3 in amino acids: CASSQGLAGVEQYF. Here the CDR3 DNA reads TGTGCCAGCAGCCAAGGGCTAGCGGGGGTCGAGCAGTACTTC.

V gene TRBV21-1 combines with J gene TRBJ2-3; the DNA was not used to check the table's D call, TRBD1. TRBV21-1 corresponds to a pseudogene. This CDR3 is 15 amino acids long. CDR3 nucleotide sequence: TGTGCCAGCAGCGACCGGGACAGGAGCACAGATACGCAGTATTTT. Its translation is CASSDRDRSTDTQYF.

J is TRBJ2-7 and V is TRBV14; TRBD1 matches at 9 bases. The CDR3 sequence is 14 residues long. Trimming removed 3 bases from V and 2 bases from J; junction bases left unmatched: 2. Per germline, CDR1 SGHDN and CDR2 FVKESK. CDR3 in DNA: TGTGCCAGCAGCCAGAGGACAGGGGCCTACGAGCAGTACTTC. It specifies CASSQRTGAYEQYF.

This chain uses TRBV20-1 with TRBJ2-5, with D possibly being TRBD2 (6 bases). The CDR3 sequence is 15 residues long. The germline gives CDR1 DFQATT, CDR2 SNEGSKA (reference sequence). V was clipped by 3 bases and J by 5 bases, with 19 bases between them. CDR3 bases: TGCAGTGCTAGGGGAGGTCCGGGAGACGGGGAGACCCAGTACTTC. Translating it yields CSARGGPGDGETQYF.

This rearrangement joins TRBV10-3 to TRBJ2-3, with 9 bases matching TRBD2. CDR3 size: 16 residues. Germline CDR1 and CDR2: ENHRY and SYGVKD. V shed 1 base and J 6 bases; nucleotides not matched to a gene: 8. CDR3 sequence: CAISEFGGGAADTQYF. CDR3 DNA sequence: TGTGCCATCAGTGAGTTCGGCGGGGGGGCGGCCGATACGCAGTATTTT.

This chain links TRBV27 with TRBJ2-3; D tentatively reads TRBD1 or TRBD2 (5 bases each). Germline values: CDR1 MNHEY, CDR2 SMNVEV (reference sequence). The CDR3 spans 14 residues. Deletions cut 7 bases from V and 2 bases from J, with 13 bases between. This chain's CDR3 is CASTPGQPTDTQYF. The CDR3 coding sequence is TGTGCCAGCACCCCGGGGCAACCCACAGATACGCAGTATTTT.

This chain joins TRBV9 and TRBJ2-1; D is undetermined. The CDR3 has 13 residues. Looked up from germline, CDR1 is SGDLS and CDR2 is YYNGEE. The V and J ends lost 0 bases and 10 bases respectively, with 11 bases between them. CDR3 DNA sequence: TGTGCCAGCAGCGTAGCTGTCTTCCAAGAGCAGTTCTTC. The encoded protein is CASSVAVFQEQFF.